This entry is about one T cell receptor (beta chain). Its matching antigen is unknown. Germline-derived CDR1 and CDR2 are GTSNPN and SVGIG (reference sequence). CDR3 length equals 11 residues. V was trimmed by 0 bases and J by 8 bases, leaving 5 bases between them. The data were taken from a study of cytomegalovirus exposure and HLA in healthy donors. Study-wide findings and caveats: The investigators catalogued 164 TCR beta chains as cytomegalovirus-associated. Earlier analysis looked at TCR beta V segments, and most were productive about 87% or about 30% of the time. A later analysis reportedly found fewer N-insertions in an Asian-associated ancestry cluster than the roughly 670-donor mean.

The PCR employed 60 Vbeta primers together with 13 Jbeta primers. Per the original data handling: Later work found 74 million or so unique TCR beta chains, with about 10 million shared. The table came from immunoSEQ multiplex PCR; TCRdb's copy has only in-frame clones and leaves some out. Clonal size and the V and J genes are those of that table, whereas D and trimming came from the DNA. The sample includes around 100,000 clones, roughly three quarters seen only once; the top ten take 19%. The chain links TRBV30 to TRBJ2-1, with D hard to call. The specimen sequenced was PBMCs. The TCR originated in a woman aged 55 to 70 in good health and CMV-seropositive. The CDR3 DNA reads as TGTGCCTGGAGTGTACGGGATGAGCAGTTCTTC. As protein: CAWSVRDEQFF.